This T cell receptor beta chain was sequenced during a study of blood T cells in healthy people across ages. The CDR3 consists of 20 residues. Trimming pared 6 bases from V and 0 bases from J, leaving 24 bases between. Germline CDR1 and CDR2: MNHEY and SVGEGT. Primed by a sample-barcoded 5' primer and a J-beta primer mix, a second PCR proceeded for about 7 to 11 cycles. TCRdb recomputed calls from the 5' RACE reads with MiXCR, one row per CDR3 protein. This sample yields hundreds of thousands of distinct CDR3 sequences, of which approximately 44% are seen a single time; about a fifth belongs to the top ten.

The receptor was derived from a man between 60 and 75 years old in good health. This sequence joins TRBV6-2 or TRBV6-3 and TRBJ2-6, with D possibly TRBD1 on 5 matching bases. Sequencing used blood. The DNA for the CDR3 is TGTGCCAGCAGCCGGAAGGGGCCGGTAGGACCTTTCTCTGGGGCCAACGTCCTGACTTTC. It yields the protein CASSRKGPVGPFSGANVLTF.